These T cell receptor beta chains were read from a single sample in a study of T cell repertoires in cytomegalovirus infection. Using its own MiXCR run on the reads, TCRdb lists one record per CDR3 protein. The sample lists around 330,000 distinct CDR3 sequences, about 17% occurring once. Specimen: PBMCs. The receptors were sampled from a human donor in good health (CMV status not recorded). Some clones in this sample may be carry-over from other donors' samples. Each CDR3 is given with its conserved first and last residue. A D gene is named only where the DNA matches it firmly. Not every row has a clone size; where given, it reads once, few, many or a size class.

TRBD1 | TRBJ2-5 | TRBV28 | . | TGTGCCAGCAGTTCCAACAGGGGGTACCAAGAGACCCAGTACTTC | CASSSNRGYQETQYF
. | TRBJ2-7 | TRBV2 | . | TGTGCCAGCAGTGAGGACACCTTCGTCGAGCAGTACTTC | CASSEDTFVEQYF
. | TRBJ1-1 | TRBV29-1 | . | TGCAGCGTTGCGTCGGGTCAAAACACTGAAGCTTTCTTT | CSVASGQNTEAFF
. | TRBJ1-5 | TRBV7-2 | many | TGTGCCAGCAGCTTCGACGGGTCACAGCCCCAGCATTTT | CASSFDGSQPQHF
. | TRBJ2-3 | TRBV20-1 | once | TGCAGTGCTAGAGTCGGCGGGGTGGGCACAGATACGCAGTATTTT | CSARVGGVGTDTQYF
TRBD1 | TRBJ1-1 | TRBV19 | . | TGTGCCAGTAGTTCTCTCGACAGGGGCCTGAACACTGAAGCTTTCTTT | CASSSLDRGLNTEAFF
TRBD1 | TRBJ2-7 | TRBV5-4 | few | TGTGCCAGCAGCTCTAACTTACGGGACAGTGGATCGGAGCAGTACTTC | CASSSNLRDSGSEQYF
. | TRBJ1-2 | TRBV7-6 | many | TGTGCCAGCAGCTTACAAGGGACCCGAAATGTAGATGGCTACACCTTC | CASSLQGTRNVDGYTF
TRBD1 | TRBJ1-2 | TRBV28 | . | TGTGCCAGCACGACGACAGGGGGTTTTAGAGGCTACACCTTC | CASTTTGGFRGYTF
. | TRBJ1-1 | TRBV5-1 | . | TGCGCCAGCAGCTATGGAGGGACGAACACTGAAGCTTTCTTT | CASSYGGTNTEAFF
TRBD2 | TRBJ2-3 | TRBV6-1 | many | TGTGCCAGCAGAGCCGGGACTAGCGGCACTAGCACAGATACGCAGTATTTT | CASRAGTSGTSTDTQYF
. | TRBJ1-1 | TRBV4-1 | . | TGCGCCAGCAGCCAAGACCTAGACCGATGGGACACTGAAGCTTTCTTT | CASSQDLDRWDTEAFF
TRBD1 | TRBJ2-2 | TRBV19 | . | TGTGCCAGTAGTGGGACAGGTAGCGGGGAGCTGTTTTTT | CASSGTGSGELFF
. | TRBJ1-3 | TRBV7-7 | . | TGTGCTAGCAGCCCCATACTGGCTGGAAACACCATATATTTT | CASSPILAGNTIYF
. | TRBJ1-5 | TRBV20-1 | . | TGCAGTGCTAGTGTGCGGGATTATAGCAATCAGCCCCAGCATTTT | CSASVRDYSNQPQHF
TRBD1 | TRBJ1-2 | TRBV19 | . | TGTGCCAGCCTACAACCGGGACAGGGGGATACAGGCTACACCTTC | CASLQPGQGDTGYTF
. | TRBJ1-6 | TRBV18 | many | TGTGCCAGCTCACTACCGGACCGAAGCTCCTATAATTCACCCCTCCACTTT | CASSLPDRSSYNSPLHF